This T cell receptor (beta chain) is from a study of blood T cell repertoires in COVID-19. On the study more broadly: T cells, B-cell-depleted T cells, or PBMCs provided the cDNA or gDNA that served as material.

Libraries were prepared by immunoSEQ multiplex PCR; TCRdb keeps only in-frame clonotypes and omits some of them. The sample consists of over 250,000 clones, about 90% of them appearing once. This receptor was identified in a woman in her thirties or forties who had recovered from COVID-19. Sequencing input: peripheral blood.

In nucleotides, the CDR3 is TGCGCCAGCAGCACACAGGGACAGTCAGACGGAAACACCATATATTTT. It codes for CASSTQGQSDGNTIYF. The V and J genes are TRBV5-1 and TRBJ1-3; 7 nucleotides agree with TRBD1. J lost 4 bases, V lost 4 bases, and 11 bases had no gene match. The CDR3 runs to 16 residues. Looked up from germline, CDR1 is SGHRS and CDR2 is YFSETQ.